The 26 T cell receptor beta chains in this list originate from one sample, sequenced in a study of T cells in localized non-small cell lung cancer. The table came from immunoSEQ multiplex PCR; TCRdb's copy has only in-frame clones and leaves some out. Counted here are over 30,000 clones, roughly 88% occurring once; the ten biggest clones make up 2.7%. Material: peripheral blood, obtained before any cancer treatment. The receptors were gathered from a woman aged 40-69 years with stage I lung adenocarcinoma.

This chain joins TRBV30 and TRBJ2-3; TRBD1 matches at 12 bases. From germline, CDR1 is GTSNPN and CDR2 SVGIG (reference sequence). J lost 2 bases, V lost 3 bases, and 15 bases had no gene match. The length of the CDR3 is 19 residues. In nucleotides, the CDR3 is TGTGCCTGGAGGGGGGGACAGGGGGCTAGGCTAGCGACCACAGATACGCAGTATTTT. Protein sequence: CAWRGGQGARLATTDTQYF. The whole variable domain, filled in from reference TRBV30 and TRBJ2-3, reads SQTIHQWPATLVQPVGSPLSLECTVEGTSNPNLYWYRQAAGRGLQLLFYSVGIGQISSEVPQNLSASRPQDRQFILSSKKLLLSDSGFYLCAWRGGQGARLATTDTQYFGPGTRLTVL.

Here the CDR3 reads CASSFLAGGPSNEQFF. The CDR3 DNA is TGTGCCAGCAGCTTTTTAGCGGGAGGGCCGAGTAATGAGCAGTTCTTC. The rearrangement joins TRBV11-2 to TRBJ2-1; 11 bases are a match to TRBD2. CDR1 SGHAT and CDR2 FQNNGV come from the germline V gene. The ends lost 3 bases at V and 7 bases at J; junction bases unmatched: 8. This CDR3 comprises 16 residues.

The chain links TRBV18 to TRBJ1-5; D is ambiguous. CDR1 KGHSH and CDR2 LQKENI come from the germline V gene. The CDR3 loop spans 15 amino acids. V was cut by 3 bases and J by 5 bases, with 14 bases left in between. The CDR3 coding sequence is TGTGCCAGCTCACCGGCCCCCAGCCTCGATCAGCCCCAGCATTTT. It encodes CASSPAPSLDQPQHF. The full variable domain, with the rest looked up from reference TRBV18 and TRBJ1-5, is NAGVMQNPRHLVRRRGQEARLRCSPMKGHSHVYWYRQLPEEGLKFMVYLQKENIIDESGMPKERFSAEFPKEGPSILRIQQVVRGDSAAYFCASSPAPSLDQPQHFGDGTRLSIL.

V and J are TRBV18 and TRBJ1-4; 7 bases fit TRBD1. The germline V gene has CDR1 KGHSH and CDR2 LQKENI. V dropped 6 bases and J dropped 4; count of bases not matched to a gene: 11. This CDR3 comprises 16 residues. The CDR3 sequence is CASSRGSGGINEKLFF. The CDR3 DNA reads as TGTGCCAGCTCCAGGGGGAGCGGAGGGATTAATGAAAAACTGTTTTTT.

The V gene is TRBV6-1, the J gene TRBJ1-4, with D unresolved. This CDR3 region has 15 residues. V lost 2 bases and J 3 bases, leaving 10 bases between the germline ends. Per the germline V gene, CDR1 is MNHNS and CDR2 is SASEGT. This CDR3 reads CASSENRLSNEKLFF. The CDR3, as DNA: TGTGCCAGCAGTGAAAACCGACTGTCTAATGAAAAACTGTTTTTT.

CDR3 in DNA: TGTGCCAGCAGCTTAGCGGTGTACTACGAGCAGTACTTC. This sequence encodes CASSLAVYYEQYF. This chain joins TRBV7-8 and TRBJ2-7; D is unresolved. CDR1 is SGHVS, CDR2 FQNEAQ, per germline. The CDR3 loop spans 13 amino acids. Trimming cost V 0 bases and J 3 bases, with 6 bases left between them. The full variable domain, in which reference TRBV7-8 and TRBJ2-7 provide the parts outside the CDR3, is GAGVSQSPRYKVAKRGQDVALRCDPISGHVSLFWYQQALGQGPEFLTYFQNEAQLDKSGLPSDRFFAERPEGSVSTLKIQRTQQEDSAVYLCASSLAVYYEQYFGPGTRLTVT.

The chain has TRBV28 and TRBJ2-6, with D possibly TRBD1 on 6 matching bases. Per germline, CDR1 MDHEN and CDR2 SYDVKM. The CDR3 covers 17 residues. V was pared by 6 bases and J by 0 bases, with 15 bases between. The CDR3 DNA reads as TGTGCCAGCAGCACAGGGTCCTCGAGCTCTGGGGCCAACGTCCTGACTTTC. It is translated as CASSTGSSSSGANVLTF.

This chain uses TRBV4-2 with TRBJ1-2, with D unclear. The V end was cut by 1 base, the J end by 4 bases, with 16 bases between. The V gene's germline CDR1 is LGHNA and CDR2 YNFKEQ. The length of the CDR3 is 16 residues. DNA for the CDR3: TGTGCCAGCAGCCAAGTTTTAACGGCAGGACTCTATGGCTACACCTTC. Protein sequence: CASSQVLTAGLYGYTF.

The CDR3 DNA is TGTGCCAGCAGCCCTGACTTCCCGAGGTCTTACGAGCAGTACTTC. Amino acids: CASSPDFPRSYEQYF. The chain carries TRBV7-2 and TRBJ2-7; D is unclear. This CDR3 spans 15 amino acids. The V end lost 5 bases, the J end lost 4 bases, and 18 bases lay between the germline ends. The V gene's germline CDR1 is SGHTA and CDR2 FQGNSA.

V and J are TRBV9 and TRBJ2-2; D unclear. Trimming cost V 3 bases and J 0 bases, with 6 bases left between them. This CDR3 is built from 14 residues. From germline, CDR1 is SGDLS and CDR2 YYNGEE. This CDR3 is CASSEPANTGELFF. CDR3 bases: TGTGCCAGCAGCGAACCCGCGAACACCGGGGAGCTGTTTTTT.

The rearrangement uses TRBV6-1 and TRBJ2-3; the D gene is possibly TRBD1 (6 bases). Germline V gene data show CDR1 as MNHNS and CDR2 as SASEGT. V was trimmed by 9 bases and J by 0 bases, leaving 16 bases between them. This CDR3 has 15 residues. The CDR3 region is CASETGDSSTDTQYF. The DNA of the CDR3 is TGTGCCAGTGAGACAGGTGATTCTAGCACAGATACGCAGTATTTT.

This clone has a handful of counts. The genes are TRBV2 and TRBJ2-1; the D call may be TRBD1 or TRBD2 (5 bases each). Trimming took 3 bases from V and 5 from J, leaving 29 bases between them. The germline V gene has CDR1 SNHLY and CDR2 FYNNEI. This CDR3 has 20 amino acids. The CDR3 DNA reads as TGTGCCAGCAGTGAGAGGGGCTTGGGGACCCTTGGCGGCGGTAACAATGAGCAGTTCTTC. Its protein is CASSERGLGTLGGGNNEQFF. Full variable domain (missing parts from reference TRBV2 and TRBJ2-1): EPEVTQTPSHQVTQMGQEVILRCVPISNHLYFYWYRQILGQKVEFLVSFYNNEISEKSEIFDDQFSVERPDGSNFTLKIRSTKLEDSAMYFCASSERGLGTLGGGNNEQFFGPGTRLTVL.

The chain employs TRBV6-1 and TRBJ2-7, with D hard to call. In germline, CDR1 is MNHNS, CDR2 SASEGT. Trimming took 2 bases from V and 0 from J, leaving 8 bases between them. This CDR3 region has 14 residues. The CDR3 protein is CASSEQGSSYEQYF. The DNA for the CDR3 is TGTGCCAGCAGTGAACAAGGAAGCTCCTACGAGCAGTACTTC.

The chain carries TRBV7-9 and TRBJ2-7; 10 positions match TRBD2. The CDR3 extends over 15 amino acids. Unmatched junction bases numbered 7, after V lost 1 base and J lost 7 bases. Germline CDR1 is SEHNR and CDR2 is FQNEAQ (reference sequence). Here the CDR3 DNA reads TGTGCCAGCAGCTTAGGAGGGCTAGCGGGAGATGAGCAGTACTTC. It yields the protein CASSLGGLAGDEQYF.

The rearrangement joins TRBV28 to TRBJ1-2; D gene unclear. Germline V lookup: CDR1 MDHEN, CDR2 SYDVKM. This CDR3 is 15 amino acids long. V was shortened by 2 bases and J by 4 bases, with 14 bases between the two germline ends. The CDR3 sequence: CASSLGGSTAYGYTF. CDR3 nucleotides: TGTGCCAGCAGTTTAGGAGGGAGTACGGCCTATGGCTACACCTTC.

In this sample, this clone turned up once. The V and J genes are TRBV18 and TRBJ2-3; 15 bases map to TRBD2. The CDR3 length is 20 residues. Germline V gene sequence: CDR1 KGHSH, CDR2 LQKENI. V trimming: 6 bases; J trimming: 2 bases; junction bases outside the gene matches: 15. The CDR3 loop is CASSPTPGLAGGPDTDTQYF. The CDR3 DNA reads TGTGCCAGCTCCCCGACCCCAGGACTAGCGGGAGGGCCTGACACAGATACGCAGTATTTT.

This chain joins TRBV19 and TRBJ2-2; D is tentatively TRBD1 or TRBD2 (6 bases each). V lost 6 bases and J 4 bases, leaving 15 bases between the germline ends. Germline loops: CDR1 LNHDA, CDR2 SQIVND (reference sequence). This CDR3 spans 15 amino acids. CDR3 sequence (DNA): TGTGCCAGTAGCCCCCCGGGGGCCGGCACCGGGGAGCTGTTTTTT. Encoded protein: CASSPPGAGTGELFF.

This rearrangement joins TRBV5-6 to TRBJ1-2, with D uncertain. The germline V gene encodes CDR1 SGHDT and CDR2 YYEEEE. This CDR3 has 13 residues. V lost 0 bases, J lost 8 bases, and 11 bases lay in between. The CDR3 loop is CASSLAETRGYTF. CDR3 coding DNA: TGTGCCAGCAGCTTGGCCGAAACACGGGGCTACACCTTC.

V is TRBV5-6 and J is TRBJ2-2; unclear D gene. V was clipped by 1 base and J by 5 bases, with 18 bases between them. This CDR3 has 17 residues. Germline V lookup: CDR1 SGHDT, CDR2 YYEEEE. The CDR3 DNA is TGTGCCAGCAGCTTGTTCGACTCCCTTCTAATGACCGGGGAGCTGTTTTTT. It specifies CASSLFDSLLMTGELFF.

This clone showed up just a few times. The chain couples TRBV7-2 to TRBJ2-5; D is undetermined. CDR1 and CDR2 from the germline V gene are SGHTA and FQGNSA. The length of the CDR3 is 14 residues. Trimming took 0 bases from V and 5 from J, leaving 10 bases between them. The CDR3 sequence is CASSLAIEGETQYF. The CDR3 DNA reads TGTGCCAGCAGCTTAGCGATTGAAGGGGAGACCCAGTACTTC.

V and J are TRBV5-4 and TRBJ2-1, with D perhaps TRBD1 or TRBD2 (5 bases each). The CDR3 has 15 amino acids. Looked up from germline, CDR1 is SGHNT and CDR2 is YYREEE (reference sequence). Trimming took 4 bases from V and 4 from J, leaving 15 bases between them. The CDR3 sequence: CASSPPSGQYNEQFF. The CDR3 coding sequence is TGTGCCAGCAGCCCTCCGAGCGGACAATACAATGAGCAGTTCTTC.

The CDR3 bases are TGCAGCGTTGAAGTAAGCGGGGCCACTGAAGCTTTCTTT. It encodes CSVEVSGATEAFF. The rearrangement joins TRBV29-1 to TRBJ1-1; tentative D call: TRBD1 (5 bases). This CDR3 has 13 residues. Germline CDR1 SQVTM, CDR2 ANQGSEA. V was cut by 1 base and J by 4 bases, with 10 bases left in between.

This sequence joins TRBV19 and TRBJ2-1; D is perhaps TRBD2 (6 bases). The CDR3 has 16 amino acids. In germline, CDR1 is LNHDA, CDR2 SQIVND (reference sequence). V was pared by 1 base and J by 2 bases, with 12 bases between. The CDR3 sequence: CASSIGSAGAYNEQFF. The CDR3 coding sequence is TGTGCCAGTAGTATAGGTTCAGCGGGTGCCTACAATGAGCAGTTCTTC.

The chain has TRBV7-9 and TRBJ1-4; D is uncertain. The CDR3 extends over 15 amino acids. In germline, CDR1 is SEHNR, CDR2 FQNEAQ (reference sequence). Trimming removed 5 bases at V and 11 bases at J, with 21 bases between. CDR3 sequence (DNA): TGTGCCAGCAGCATCAGCGACGGCCTGCTGGGGAAACTGTTTTTT. This translates into CASSISDGLLGKLFF.

This clone was seen a handful of times. This rearrangement joins TRBV9 to TRBJ2-5, with 8 bases identical to TRBD2. The trim removed 3 bases at V and 2 bases at J, leaving 9 bases unmatched. Germline loops: CDR1 SGDLS, CDR2 YYNGEE. CDR3 length: 16 residues. The CDR3 nucleotides are TGTGCCAGCAGCGCCCTTGGGACTAGAGGGCAAGAGACCCAGTACTTC. It is translated as CASSALGTRGQETQYF.

The chain employs TRBV19 and TRBJ2-3; TRBD2 might be the D (6 bases). V lost 3 bases and J 0 bases, leaving 13 bases between the germline ends. Germline-derived CDR1 and CDR2 are LNHDA and SQIVND (reference sequence). This CDR3 is built from 16 residues. The DNA for the CDR3 is TGTGCCAGTAGTATTCTTAGCGGTACTAGCACAGATACGCAGTATTTT. As protein: CASSILSGTSTDTQYF.